This T cell receptor beta chain was documented in a study of Graves' ophthalmopathy and Graves' hyperthyroidism. As for the study in general: Peripheral blood collection took place at initial diagnosis, before any treatment. Study-wide points: From stable hyperthyroidism, ophthalmopathy was separated by a 13-signature model with 85% to 90% sensitivity and 75% to 82% specificity.

Germline CDR1 LNHDA, CDR2 SQIVND (reference sequence). The CDR3 runs to 17 residues. Trimming removed 6 bases from V and 5 bases from J; junction bases left unmatched: 10. Donors with ophthalmopathy: moderate-to-severe activity, CAS ≥3, NOSPECS ≥4, duration under 3 months. As the template, RNA transcripts were used to amplify TCR beta CDR3 regions. Second-round multiplex PCR came after first-round RT-PCR with HTBI primers. One entry per CDR3 protein, called by TCRdb with MiXCR from the multiplex PCR reads. Here the sample spans tens of thousands of distinct CDR3 sequences, approximately 50% being singletons. Turning to this clonotype: Its antigen is undetermined.

V gene TRBV19 combines with J gene TRBJ2-7; 16 bases are a match to TRBD2. This TCR was sampled from an adult woman with Graves' ophthalmopathy. Sequenced: peripheral blood. CDR3: CASSTGTSGRDSDEQYF. The CDR3 coding sequence is TGTGCCAGTAGCACGGGGACTAGCGGGAGGGATAGCGACGAGCAGTACTTC.